Below are 8 T cell receptor beta chains sequenced from a single sample in a study of blood T cell repertoires in COVID-19. Here immunoSEQ multiplex PCR was the method, and the copy in TCRdb shows in-frame clones only, minus some. The table includes a few hundred thousand clones, around 87% detected once. Specimen: peripheral blood. Receptor source: a woman aged 50 to 60 with acute or convalescent COVID-19.

The rearrangement joins TRBV5-1 to TRBJ2-3; 10 positions match TRBD2. Germline V lookup: CDR1 SGHRS, CDR2 YFSETQ. The length of the CDR3 is 15 residues. With 4 bases clipped from V and 4 bases from J, the junction kept 6 bases outside the gene matches. DNA for the CDR3: TGCGCCAGCAGCGTCAGCGGGAGGGCCGCAGATACGCAGTATTTT. This translates into CASSVSGRAADTQYF.

The V gene is TRBV5-5, the J gene TRBJ2-1; D gene uncertain. Trimming left V 4 bases short and J 4 bases short, with 15 bases between. Germline lookup yields CDR1 SGHKS and CDR2 YYEKEE (reference sequence). CDR3 length: 15 residues. CDR3 sequence: CASSPNPGGYNEQFF. The CDR3 DNA reads TGTGCCAGCAGCCCAAACCCGGGTGGGTACAATGAGCAGTTCTTC. Using reference TRBV5-5 and TRBJ2-1 for the parts outside the CDR3, the full variable domain is DAGVTQSPTHLIKTRGQQVTLRCSPISGHKSVSWYQQVLGQGPQFIFQYYEKEERGRGNFPDRFSARQFPNYSSELNVNALLLGDSALYLCASSPNPGGYNEQFFGPGTRLTVL.

This sequence joins TRBV11-2 and TRBJ2-1, with unresolved D. This CDR3 contains 14 residues. The V gene lost 1 base and the J gene lost 4 bases, with 8 bases spanning the gap. In germline, CDR1 is SGHAT, CDR2 FQNNGV. The CDR3 is CASSLALAYNEQFF. The CDR3 bases are TGTGCCAGCAGCTTAGCTCTGGCTTACAATGAGCAGTTCTTC.

This chain connects TRBV28 to TRBJ1-6, with a possible D match to TRBD1 (5 bases). CDR1 and CDR2 (germline): MDHEN, SYDVKM. V dropped 7 bases and J dropped 5 bases, with 12 bases sitting between them. The CDR3 sequence is 14 residues long. Here the CDR3 reads CASIFRADNSPLHF. The CDR3 region has the DNA TGTGCCAGCATATTCAGGGCCGATAATTCACCCCTCCACTTT.

The chain joins TRBV24-1 to TRBJ1-4; TRBD1 aligns across 7 bases. The germline V gene has CDR1 KGHDR and CDR2 SFDVKD. The CDR3 spans 15 residues. V lost 2 bases and J lost 8; bases outside the gene matches: 7. This CDR3 reads CATSDSQGRGEKLFF. The CDR3 DNA is TGTGCCACCAGTGATTCACAGGGGAGAGGGGAAAAACTGTTTTTT.

The chain is built from TRBV25-1 and TRBJ2-2; 7 bases are shared with TRBD2. The trim removed 6 bases at V and 6 bases at J, leaving 4 bases unmatched. CDR3 length: 13 residues. The V gene's germline CDR1 is MGHDK and CDR2 SYGVNS. CDR3 region: CASSNGGAGELFF. In DNA, the CDR3 is TGTGCCAGCAGCAATGGGGGGGCCGGGGAGCTGTTTTTT.

The chain recombines TRBV15 with TRBJ2-7; D is undetermined. CDR1 LNHNV and CDR2 YYDKDF come from the germline V gene (reference sequence). Trimming removed 0 bases at V and 3 bases at J, with 6 bases between. The CDR3 totals 13 residues. CDR3 nucleotides: TGTGCCACCAGCAGAGAGAACGGCTACGAGCAGTACTTC. As protein: CATSRENGYEQYF.

This chain links TRBV19 with TRBJ2-7; D perhaps matches TRBD2 (6 bases). Germline CDR1 reads LNHDA; CDR2 reads SQIVND (reference sequence). Trimming cost V 3 bases and J 3 bases, with 15 bases left between them. This CDR3 has 15 amino acids. The CDR3 here is CASSISAGGIYEQYF. In DNA form, the CDR3 reads TGTGCCAGTAGTATCTCAGCCGGGGGAATCTACGAGCAGTACTTC.